This TCR beta chain was captured in a study of T cells in Graves' hyperthyroidism and ophthalmopathy. Comment on this clonotype: A junction end diverges from the germline sequence, so it may reflect a read error.

Fresh peripheral blood, roughly 9.3 ml, was the source of the PBMCs. RNA transcripts served as the template for amplifying TCR beta CDR3 regions. Primed by the HTBI set, a first-round RT-PCR was run on the TCR CDR3. TCRdb re-called the multiplex PCR reads with MiXCR, one entry per CDR3 protein. The sample lists 530,000 or so distinct CDR3 sequences, around 24% occurring once. Germline-derived CDR1 and CDR2 are SGHDN and FVKESK. The CDR3 sequence is 13 residues long. Sample: blood. J is TRBJ2-2 and V is TRBV14; D is unresolved. The clonotype comes from a woman aged 25 to 45 with Graves' ophthalmopathy. The CDR3 region is CSSSQEVYGELFF. The CDR3 bases are TGTTCCAGCAGCCAAGAAGTGTACGGGGAGCTGTTTTTT.